The 12 T cell receptor beta chains listed next were all sequenced from one sample in a study of memory CD4+ T cells and cytomegalovirus serostatus. The sort gate was single viable CD3+CD4+CD8-CD45RO+ cells for memory CD4+ T cells. Generated by immunoSEQ multiplex PCR, the TCRdb table keeps only in-frame clones and is missing some. The profile shows approximately 41,000 clones, 70% to 80% of them singletons. The sample comprised memory CD4+ T cells from blood. Source of these receptors: an adult in good health and CMV-seronegative.

V usage is TRBV5-1 and J usage is TRBJ1-1; D is perhaps TRBD1 (6 bases). Between the trimmed V and J ends, which lost 0 bases and 1 base, there was a span of 10 bases. Germline CDR1 reads SGHRS; CDR2 reads YFSETQ. The CDR3 is made up of 15 amino acids. The CDR3 sequence is CASSLAGGGNTEAFF. CDR3 DNA: TGCGCCAGCAGCTTGGCTGGGGGCGGGAACACTGAAGCTTTCTTT.

The genes are TRBV2 and TRBJ2-1, with D possibly being TRBD1 or TRBD2 (5 bases each). The CDR3 has 15 amino acids. In germline, CDR1 is SNHLY, CDR2 FYNNEI. Trimming took 5 bases from V and 2 from J, leaving 13 bases between them. The CDR3 spells CASSFRDGTYNEQFF. CDR3 DNA: TGTGCCAGCAGTTTCCGGGACGGAACCTACAATGAGCAGTTCTTC. Looking up the rest from reference TRBV2 and TRBJ2-1 gives the full variable domain: EPEVTQTPSHQVTQMGQEVILRCVPISNHLYFYWYRQILGQKVEFLVSFYNNEISEKSEIFDDQFSVERPDGSNFTLKIRSTKLEDSAMYFCASSFRDGTYNEQFFGPGTRLTVL.

The rearrangement links TRBV18 to TRBJ2-1; TRBD2 matches at 7 bases. Germline V gene sequence: CDR1 KGHSH, CDR2 LQKENI. The CDR3 extends over 14 amino acids. With 4 bases clipped from V and 9 bases from J, the junction kept 9 bases outside the gene matches. CDR3 sequence (DNA): TGTGCCAGCTCACAACGGACACGGGAGGCTGAGCAGTTCTTC. Translating gives CASSQRTREAEQFF.

The chain uses TRBV2 and TRBJ2-4; 10 positions match TRBD1. The CDR3 has 13 residues. The V segment lost 5 bases and the J segment 6 bases; nucleotides outside the gene matches: 1. Germline V gene data show CDR1 as SNHLY and CDR2 as FYNNEI. The CDR3 DNA reads as TGTGCCAGCAGTCGGACAGGGGGAAACATTCAGTACTTC. Translated: CASSRTGGNIQYF.

This rearrangement joins TRBV7-2 to TRBJ2-7; D remains unclear. The CDR3 has 16 residues. The germline V gene encodes CDR1 SGHTA and CDR2 FQGNSA. Trimming took off 5 bases at V and 2 bases at J, with 19 bases between the two ends. The CDR3 protein is CASSGKGVSLTYEQYF. The CDR3 DNA sequence: TGTGCCAGCAGCGGCAAAGGAGTTTCCCTTACCTACGAGCAGTACTTC.

The chain couples TRBV19 to TRBJ1-5, with TRBD1 as a possible D gene (5 bases). The CDR3 spans 16 residues. Germline loops: CDR1 LNHDA, CDR2 SQIVND (reference sequence). Between the trimmed V and J ends, which lost 6 bases and 2 bases, there was a span of 17 bases. The CDR3, as DNA: TGTGCCAGTAGCACCCTGAGGGGCGGGGGCAATCAGCCCCAGCATTTT. It codes for CASSTLRGGGNQPQHF.

The chain joins TRBV29-1 to TRBJ1-2, with a tentative D call TRBD1 (5 bases). The CDR3 has 11 residues. V was trimmed by 6 bases and J by 8 bases, leaving 13 bases between them. CDR1 SQVTM and CDR2 ANQGSEA come from the germline V gene. The CDR3 DNA reads as TGCAGCGTCTTCCGGGACCGCGGCTACACCTTC. Protein product: CSVFRDRGYTF.

The chain joins TRBV19 to TRBJ2-1, with a possible D match to TRBD2 (6 bases). The V gene lost 1 base and the J gene lost 8 bases, with 15 bases spanning the gap. CDR1 is LNHDA, CDR2 SQIVND, per germline (reference sequence). CDR3 length: 15 amino acids. The DNA for the CDR3 is TGTGCCAGTAGTATAGGTCGCGGGACGGGATATGAGCAGTTCTTC. It yields the protein CASSIGRGTGYEQFF.

In DNA form, the CDR3 reads TGTGCCAGCAGCTTGAGGGACACGCCCGGGTCCCAGTACTTC. Residues: CASSLRDTPGSQYF. The V gene is TRBV5-5, the J gene TRBJ2-5, with D tentatively TRBD1 (6 bases). This CDR3 has 14 residues. Trimming removed 1 base from V and 9 bases from J, with 16 bases in between. Germline V lookup: CDR1 SGHKS, CDR2 YYEKEE (reference sequence).

Only a few counts were recorded for this clone. The chain joins TRBV7-8 to TRBJ2-2, with D uncertain. CDR1 is SGHVS, CDR2 FQNEAQ, per germline. Trimming took 5 bases from V and 4 from J, leaving 23 bases between them. The CDR3 is 18 residues long. This CDR3 is CASSPYRILGSGTGELFF. CDR3 nucleotides: TGTGCCAGCAGCCCTTACCGCATTCTAGGGTCGGGCACCGGGGAGCTGTTTTTT.

The chain carries TRBV7-2 and TRBJ2-5, with a weak D call TRBD2 (5 bases). Germline V gives CDR1 SGHTA, CDR2 FQGNSA. The CDR3 loop spans 13 amino acids. V was shortened by 5 bases and J by 7 bases, with 14 bases between the two germline ends. The CDR3 is CASSAGRVGTQYF. The CDR3 DNA reads TGTGCCAGCAGCGCCGGGCGGGTTGGGACCCAGTACTTC.

The chain uses TRBV4-1 and TRBJ1-4; D is ambiguous. Trimming cost V 1 base and J 3 bases, with 12 bases left between them. CDR3 length: 16 residues. The germline V gene encodes CDR1 MGHRA and CDR2 YSYEKL. The CDR3 DNA is TGCGCCAGCAGCCAAGCCCTAGGTGCGGCTAATGAAAAACTGTTTTTT. Protein product: CASSQALGAANEKLFF.